This T cell receptor (beta chain) is from a study of CD8+ T cells in alopecia areata. Across the whole study: Patients received oral tofacitinib, 5 to 10 mg twice daily, for moderate-to-severe alopecia areata. Affected scalp percentage gauged treated patients' severity. Overall study findings and caveats: On tofacitinib, scalp clonality and expanded CD8+ clones among top 100 fell significantly.

This clone was detected a few times. The antigen remains undetermined. cDNA serving as the sequencing template came from extracted, reverse transcribed RNA. Libraries were prepared by immunoSEQ multiplex PCR; TCRdb keeps only in-frame clonotypes and omits some of them. The table lists around 200,000 clones, 50% to 60% of them singletons. Treatment specified: oral pan-JAK inhibitor, 5-10 mg twice daily. The investigators collected lesional scalp punch biopsies and peripheral blood from alopecia areata patients. This specimen was CD4+ T cells sorted from blood, taken at week 4, from a patient treated with tofacitinib. The sequence came from a human donor with alopecia areata.

The CDR3 sequence: CSVRDGTSEQYF. The CDR3, as DNA: TGCAGCGTCCGGGACGGGACCTCCGAGCAGTACTTC. This sequence joins TRBV29-1 and TRBJ2-7; D is perhaps TRBD1 or TRBD2 (5 bases each). Germline lookup yields CDR1 SQVTM and CDR2 ANQGSEA. V lost 6 bases and J lost 6, with 15 bases in between. CDR3 length: 12 residues.